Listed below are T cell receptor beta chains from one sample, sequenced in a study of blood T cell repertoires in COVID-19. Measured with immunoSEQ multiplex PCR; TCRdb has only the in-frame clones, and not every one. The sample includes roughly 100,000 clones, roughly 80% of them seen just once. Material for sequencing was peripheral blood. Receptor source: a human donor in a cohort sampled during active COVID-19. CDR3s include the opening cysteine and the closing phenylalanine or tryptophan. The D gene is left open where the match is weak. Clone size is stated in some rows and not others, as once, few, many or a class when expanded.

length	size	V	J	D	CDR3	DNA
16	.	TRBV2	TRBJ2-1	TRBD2	CASSALFSGGYNEQFF	TGTGCCAGCAGTGCCTTGTTTAGCGGGGGTTACAATGAGCAGTTCTTC
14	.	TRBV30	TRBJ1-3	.	CAWSQTGDGNTIYF	TGTGCCTGGAGTCAGACAGGCGACGGAAACACCATATATTTT
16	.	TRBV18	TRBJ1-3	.	CASSPSKLFSGNTIYF	TGTGCCAGCTCACCGTCCAAGCTCTTCTCTGGAAACACCATATATTTT
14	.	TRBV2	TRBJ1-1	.	CASSEAWEEIEAFF	TGTGCCAGCAGTGAAGCTTGGGAGGAGATTGAAGCTTTCTTT
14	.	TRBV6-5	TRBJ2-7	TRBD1	CASSRTGGSYEQYF	TGTGCCAGCAGCCGTACAGGGGGCAGCTACGAGCAGTACTTC
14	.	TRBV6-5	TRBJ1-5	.	CASVSRGGNQPQHF	TGTGCCAGCGTTTCCAGGGGAGGCAATCAGCCCCAGCATTTT
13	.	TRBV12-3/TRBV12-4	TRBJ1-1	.	CASSPGQNTEAFF	TGTGCCAGCAGTCCGGGACAGAACACTGAAGCTTTCTTT
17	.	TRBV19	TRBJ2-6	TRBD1	CASSPGTGSSGANVLTF	TGTGCCAGTAGCCCCGGGACAGGGTCCTCTGGGGCCAACGTCCTGACTTTC
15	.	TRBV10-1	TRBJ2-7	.	CASSDLADSSYEQYF	TGCGCCAGCAGTGATTTAGCGGATAGCTCCTACGAGCAGTACTTC
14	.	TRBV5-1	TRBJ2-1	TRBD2	CASKASGRANEQFF	TGCGCCAGCAAGGCTAGCGGGAGGGCCAATGAGCAGTTCTTC
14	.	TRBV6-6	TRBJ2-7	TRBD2	CASRTSGRDYEQYF	TGTGCCAGCAGGACTAGCGGGAGAGACTACGAGCAGTACTTC
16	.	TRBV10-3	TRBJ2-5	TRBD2	CAIGRSSGRGQETQYF	TGTGCCATCGGGAGGTCTAGCGGGAGAGGGCAAGAGACCCAGTACTTC
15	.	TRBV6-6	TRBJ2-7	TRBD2	CASTSGSSGSYEQYF	TGTGCCAGCACCTCAGGGTCCAGCGGGAGCTACGAGCAGTACTTC
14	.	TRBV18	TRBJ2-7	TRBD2	CASSPGTRSYEQYF	TGTGCCAGCTCACCAGGGACTAGGTCCTACGAGCAGTACTTC
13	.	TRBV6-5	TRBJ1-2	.	CASSYHERHGYTF	TGTGCCAGCAGTTACCATGAGCGCCATGGCTACACCTTC
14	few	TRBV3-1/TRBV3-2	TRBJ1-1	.	CASSHAQGNTEAFF	TGTGCCAGCAGTCACGCACAGGGGAACACTGAAGCTTTCTTT
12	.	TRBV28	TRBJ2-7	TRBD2	CASKGLANEQYF	TGTGCCAGCAAGGGACTAGCTAACGAGCAGTACTTC
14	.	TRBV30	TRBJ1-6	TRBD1	CAWSPQTGGSPLHF	TGTGCCTGGAGTCCCCAGACAGGGGGATCACCCCTCCACTTT
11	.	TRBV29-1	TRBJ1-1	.	CSVRGTAEAFF	TGCAGCGTTCGGGGTACCGCAGAAGCTTTCTTT
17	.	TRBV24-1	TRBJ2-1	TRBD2	CATSDSRGLAGNNEQFF	TGTGCCACCAGTGATTCAAGAGGCCTAGCGGGAAACAATGAGCAGTTCTTC
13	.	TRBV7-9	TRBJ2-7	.	CASSSLAVYEQYF	TGTGCCAGCAGCTCTCTGGCTGTCTACGAGCAGTACTTC
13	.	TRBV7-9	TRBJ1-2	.	CASSPLNRDGYTF	TGTGCCAGCAGCCCTCTTAACAGGGACGGCTACACCTTC
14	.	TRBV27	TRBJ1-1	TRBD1	CARTWTGLNTEAFF	TGTGCCCGCACATGGACAGGACTGAACACTGAAGCTTTCTTT
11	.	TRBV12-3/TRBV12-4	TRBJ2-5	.	CASSPKETQYF	TGTGCCAGCAGTCCAAAAGAGACCCAGTACTTC
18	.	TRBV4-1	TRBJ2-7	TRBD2	CASSQDFRGLAGAREQYF	TGCGCCAGCAGCCAAGATTTTAGGGGACTAGCGGGAGCTCGGGAGCAGTACTTC
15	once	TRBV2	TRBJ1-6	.	CASSAGGGGTSPLHF	TGTGCCAGCAGTGCGGGCGGGGGAGGGACTTCACCCCTCCACTTT
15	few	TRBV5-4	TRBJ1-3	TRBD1	CASSSQGVGGNTIYF	TGTGCCAGCAGCTCTCAGGGGGTTGGCGGAAACACCATATATTTT